These 27 T cell receptor beta chains were sequenced from one sample in a study of blood T cell repertoires in COVID-19. Here immunoSEQ multiplex PCR was the method, and the copy in TCRdb shows in-frame clones only, minus some. The sample yields about 110,000 clones, 80% to 90% seen once. Sequencing was done on a sample of peripheral blood. These receptors were taken from a human donor in a cohort sampled during active COVID-19.

The chain employs TRBV2 and TRBJ2-7; 8 bases match TRBD1. J lost 12 bases, V lost 2 bases, and 3 bases had no gene match. The CDR3 is 11 residues long. From germline, CDR1 is SNHLY and CDR2 FYNNEI. CDR3 DNA: TGTGCCAGCAGTGAACAGGGGGCAACGTACTTC. Encoded protein: CASSEQGATYF.

The rearrangement joins TRBV28 to TRBJ1-2; D gene uncertain. Germline V gene lookup returns CDR1 MDHEN and CDR2 SYDVKM. The CDR3 has 14 amino acids. V dropped 3 bases and J dropped 5 bases, with 13 bases sitting between them. CDR3 in amino acids: CASSLQRPLYGYTF. CDR3 nucleotide sequence: TGTGCCAGCAGTTTGCAGAGGCCACTTTATGGCTACACCTTC.

The chain joins TRBV7-9 to TRBJ2-1, with 7 bases identical to TRBD1. The CDR3 sequence is 15 residues long. Trimming cost V 1 base and J 5 bases; bases outside gene matches: 5. The germline CDR1 and CDR2 sequences are SEHNR and FQNEAQ (reference sequence). CDR3 residues: CASSLGTGPNNEQFF. The DNA for the CDR3 is TGTGCCAGCAGCTTAGGGACAGGACCTAACAATGAGCAGTTCTTC. The variable domain in full, completed from reference TRBV7-9 and TRBJ2-1, reads DTGVSQNPRHKITKRGQNVTFRCDPISEHNRLYWYRQTLGQGPEFLTYFQNEAQLEKSRLLSDRFSAERPKGSFSTLEIQRTEQGDSAMYLCASSLGTGPNNEQFFGPGTRLTVL.

In its sample, this clone was seen once. This sequence joins TRBV27 and TRBJ2-7; no definite D call. The CDR3 contains 14 residues. CDR1 is MNHEY and CDR2 is SMNVEV in the germline V gene (reference sequence). V lost 5 bases and J 0 bases, leaving 11 bases between the germline ends. The CDR3 region is CASSQPYLSYEQYF. The DNA of the CDR3 is TGTGCCAGCAGTCAACCCTATCTCTCCTACGAGCAGTACTTC.

The sample holds one count of this clone. The chain joins TRBV5-1 to TRBJ1-1; the D gene is possibly TRBD1 (5 bases). Germline assignment: CDR1 SGHRS and CDR2 YFSETQ. This CDR3 comprises 14 residues. V lost 2 bases and J 8 bases, leaving 16 bases between the germline ends. In nucleotides, the CDR3 is TGCGCCAGCAGCTTTGGATCCGCGGGGGAGGAAGCTTTCTTT. Protein product: CASSFGSAGEEAFF.

This rearrangement joins TRBV4-1 to TRBJ2-1, with 7 bases fitting TRBD2. Germline assignment: CDR1 MGHRA and CDR2 YSYEKL. The CDR3 has 17 amino acids. The V segment lost 5 bases and the J segment 3 bases; nucleotides outside the gene matches: 13. The CDR3, as DNA: TGCGCCAGCAGCGCCCCGGGTAAGCGGGGACTCTACAATGAGCAGTTCTTC. Amino acids: CASSAPGKRGLYNEQFF.

V gene TRBV3-1 (or the pseudogene TRBV3-2) combines with J gene TRBJ1-6; D call uncertain. Trimming shortened V by 2 bases and J by 8 bases, and 13 bases separated the two germline ends. The length of the CDR3 is 15 residues. Germline values: CDR1 LGHDT, CDR2 YNNKEL (reference sequence). The CDR3 is CASSQSKGGDSPLHF. CDR3 nucleotides: TGTGCCAGCAGCCAAAGTAAAGGCGGGGATTCACCCCTCCACTTT.

The rearrangement joins TRBV3-1 (or the pseudogene TRBV3-2) to TRBJ2-3; TRBD1 is a possible D gene (5 bases). Germline loops: CDR1 LGHDT, CDR2 YNNKEL (reference sequence). V dropped 3 bases and J dropped 6 bases, with 10 bases sitting between them. This CDR3 has 13 amino acids. The CDR3 reads CASSHGQGDTQYF. The CDR3 DNA reads as TGTGCCAGCAGCCACGGGCAGGGTGATACGCAGTATTTT.

V is TRBV5-6 and J is TRBJ1-1; tentative D call: TRBD1 (5 bases). The V gene's germline CDR1 is SGHDT and CDR2 YYEEEE. CDR3 size: 17 residues. V dropped 2 bases and J dropped 0 bases, with 17 bases sitting between them. The CDR3 spells CASSFSTVGYLNTEAFF. The CDR3 DNA sequence: TGTGCCAGCAGCTTCTCGACAGTAGGGTACTTGAACACTGAAGCTTTCTTT.

As to this clone: Mismatch with germline at one junction end may stem from a read error. This chain joins TRBV19 and TRBJ1-2, with D tentatively TRBD1 (6 bases). CDR1 and CDR2 from the germline V gene are LNHDA and SQIVND (reference sequence). The CDR3 contains 15 residues. The CDR3 DNA reads TGTGCCAGTAGCATAGCCCTAGGGGGAGACTATGGCTACACCTTC. The encoded protein is CASSIALGGDYGYTF.

The gene calls are TRBV5-1 and TRBJ1-1, with unresolved D. The CDR3 sequence is 14 residues long. The ends were cut back, 3 bases at V and 2 bases at J, with 11 bases in the middle. CDR1 is SGHRS, CDR2 YFSETQ, per germline. Here the CDR3 DNA reads TGCGCCAGCAGCTCACAGATTTTAAACACTGAAGCTTTCTTT. Amino acid sequence: CASSSQILNTEAFF.

V is TRBV28 and J is TRBJ1-1; the D gene is possibly TRBD1 (5 bases). Trimming took 4 bases from V and 3 from J, leaving 15 bases between them. The V gene's germline CDR1 is MDHEN and CDR2 SYDVKM. This CDR3 comprises 15 residues. The CDR3 reads CASSSHGGVDTEAFF. CDR3 bases: TGTGCCAGCAGTTCCCACGGGGGGGTGGACACTGAAGCTTTCTTT.

This chain uses TRBV7-3 with TRBJ1-1; D remains ambiguous. From germline, CDR1 is SGHTA and CDR2 FQGTGA. There are 13 residues in the CDR3. V was cut by 4 bases and J by 0 bases, with 6 bases left in between. In DNA form, the CDR3 reads TGTGCCAGCAGCTCCGGGATGAACACTGAAGCTTTCTTT. Encoded protein: CASSSGMNTEAFF.

J is TRBJ1-2 and V is TRBV9; TRBD1 matches 7 bases. The CDR3 runs 15 residues. The junction had 7 bases not matched to a gene; V was cut back by 0 bases and J by 5 bases. CDR1 SGDLS and CDR2 YYNGEE come from the germline V gene. The CDR3 loop reads CASSVAIGGAYGYTF. The CDR3 nucleotides are TGTGCCAGCAGCGTAGCTATAGGGGGCGCGTATGGCTACACCTTC.

V and J are TRBV5-1 and TRBJ1-1, with TRBD1 matching 7 bases. The CDR3 spans 14 residues. CDR1 SGHRS and CDR2 YFSETQ come from the germline V gene. Trimming took 0 bases from V and 8 from J; bases not matched to a gene: 7. The CDR3 sequence is CASSLANQGEEAFF. In nucleotides, the CDR3 is TGCGCCAGCAGCTTGGCAAACCAGGGGGAAGAAGCTTTCTTT.

The CDR3 loop is CASSVDGGQYYGYTF. CDR3 in DNA: TGTGCCAGCAGCGTAGATGGGGGACAGTACTATGGCTACACCTTC. The rearrangement links TRBV9 to TRBJ1-2, with 7 bases matching TRBD1. After removal of 0 bases from V and 3 bases from J, the junction contained 5 bases not matched to a gene. In germline, CDR1 is SGDLS, CDR2 YYNGEE. This CDR3 comprises 15 residues.

Comments on this clone: The CDR3 ends on some other residue instead of the conserved phenylalanine or tryptophan, so this is likely a read error. No DNA is shown, since the ends of the CDR3 on it are uncertain; the CDR3 is the one TCRdb lists. The CDR3 protein is CASSLGSRA. The chain is built from TRBV5-1 and TRBJ1-3; the D segment call TRBD1 is taken from the table without a DNA check. The germline V gene encodes CDR1 SGHRS and CDR2 YFSETQ. Ends included, the CDR3 has 9 residues.

The genes are TRBV12-3 or TRBV12-4 and TRBJ1-1, with a possible D match to TRBD1 (5 bases). Deletions cut 4 bases from V and 6 bases from J, with 12 bases between. This CDR3 has 13 residues. This CDR3 reads CASSYGGGSEAFF. The CDR3 region has the DNA TGTGCCAGCAGTTATGGGGGAGGTTCTGAAGCTTTCTTT.

As regards this clone: Different DNA sequences within this sample yield the same CDR3. The chain recombines TRBV6-5 with TRBJ1-5; unclear D gene. The CDR3 contains 14 residues. V lost 0 bases and J 2 bases, leaving 5 bases between the germline ends. CDR1 and CDR2 from the germline V gene are MNHEY and SVGAGI. CDR3 sequence reads: CASSYSRGNQPQHF. DNA for the CDR3: TGTGCCAGCAGTTACTCGCGGGGCAATCAGCCCCAGCATTTT.

This clone was detected once. The chain carries TRBV4-1 and TRBJ2-1; 9 nucleotides match TRBD1. The J segment lost 2 bases and the V segment lost 0 bases, leaving 5 bases of the junction unmatched. CDR1 MGHRA and CDR2 YSYEKL come from the germline V gene. CDR3 length equals 17 residues. CDR3 DNA: TGCGCCAGCAGCCAAGATGTGGGACAGGGTACCTACAATGAGCAGTTCTTC. It codes for CASSQDVGQGTYNEQFF.

This clone was observed a single time. The chain recombines TRBV6-5 with TRBJ1-1; no clear D gene. Deletions cut 5 bases from V and 7 bases from J, with 8 bases between. The germline gives CDR1 MNHEY, CDR2 SVGAGI. The length of the CDR3 is 11 residues. CDR3 nucleotide sequence: TGTGCCAGCAGTCGCGGTAGTGAAGCTTTCTTT. It specifies CASSRGSEAFF.

The chain combines TRBV19 with TRBJ1-6; no reliable D call. The CDR3 spans 15 residues. Germline assignment: CDR1 LNHDA and CDR2 SQIVND (reference sequence). Trimming removed 7 bases at V and 9 bases at J, with 19 bases between. CDR3 bases: TGTGCCAGTACCGCCGGTCCACCCCAGGCTTCACCCCTCCACTTT. Protein product: CASTAGPPQASPLHF. Combining the CDR3 with reference TRBV19 and TRBJ1-6 gives the whole variable domain DGGITQSPKYLFRKEGQNVTLSCEQNLNHDAMYWYRQDPGQGLRLIYYSQIVNDFQKGDIAEGYSVSREKKESFPLTVTSAQKNPTAFYLCASTAGPPQASPLHFGNGTRLTVT.

This clone has just a few counts. This chain links TRBV7-9 with TRBJ2-7, with TRBD2 matching over 12 bases. Germline loops: CDR1 SEHNR, CDR2 FQNEAQ (reference sequence). V shed 5 bases and J 5 bases; nucleotides not matched to a gene: 10. This CDR3 comprises 16 residues. The CDR3, as DNA: TGTGCCAGCAGCGCCATGACTAGCGGGAGTAACCACGAGCAGTACTTC. Its protein is CASSAMTSGSNHEQYF. Based on the CDR3 plus reference TRBV7-9 and TRBJ2-7, the full variable domain is DTGVSQNPRHKITKRGQNVTFRCDPISEHNRLYWYRQTLGQGPEFLTYFQNEAQLEKSRLLSDRFSAERPKGSFSTLEIQRTEQGDSAMYLCASSAMTSGSNHEQYFGPGTRLTVT.

The CDR3 bases are TGTGCCAGCAGCCACGGGACTAGCGGGAATCGGGAGCTGTTTTTT. Encoded protein: CASSHGTSGNRELFF. The chain uses TRBV3-1 (or the pseudogene TRBV3-2) and TRBJ2-2; TRBD2 aligns across 13 bases. This CDR3 spans 15 amino acids. Germline trimming cut 3 bases from V and 9 bases from J; bases unmatched to any gene: 4. CDR1 is LGHDT, CDR2 YNNKEL, per germline (reference sequence).

The chain uses TRBV19 and TRBJ1-2, with D possibly TRBD1 on 6 matching bases. V lost 4 bases and J 6 bases, leaving 21 bases between the germline ends. Germline CDR1 is LNHDA and CDR2 is SQIVND (reference sequence). The CDR3 is 16 residues long. CDR3 in amino acids: CASSNGGASGGDGYTF. The DNA of the CDR3 is TGTGCCAGTAGTAATGGGGGGGCGTCAGGTGGAGATGGCTACACCTTC.

This clone has a handful of counts. This sequence joins TRBV9 and TRBJ2-3, with 10 bases aligning to TRBD2. V shed 1 base and J 5 bases; nucleotides not matched to a gene: 4. The length of the CDR3 is 15 residues. The germline V gene encodes CDR1 SGDLS and CDR2 YYNGEE. The CDR3 DNA is TGTGCCAGCAGCGTAAGCGGGGGGGCAGGAGATACGCAGTATTTT. Protein sequence: CASSVSGGAGDTQYF.

V gene TRBV7-9 combines with J gene TRBJ2-3; 9 bases agree with TRBD2. The CDR3 covers 16 residues. The trim removed 4 bases at V and 0 bases at J, leaving 5 bases unmatched. Germline V gives CDR1 SEHNR, CDR2 FQNEAQ (reference sequence). This CDR3 is CASSSSGRSSTDTQYF. The CDR3 DNA is TGTGCCAGCAGCTCGAGCGGGAGGTCTAGCACAGATACGCAGTATTTT. Complete variable domain (other parts from reference TRBV7-9 and TRBJ2-3): DTGVSQNPRHKITKRGQNVTFRCDPISEHNRLYWYRQTLGQGPEFLTYFQNEAQLEKSRLLSDRFSAERPKGSFSTLEIQRTEQGDSAMYLCASSSSGRSSTDTQYFGPGTRLTVL.